Following are 15 T cell receptor beta chains from one sample sequenced in a study of glioma-infiltrating T cells after dendritic cell vaccination. Specified time point: after dendritic cell vaccination, including at tumor progression/relapse. The repertoire was sequenced with immunoSEQ multiplex PCR; TCRdb's copy has only in-frame clones and lacks some. Found here are some 110,000 clones, 90% of them singletons; the top ten hold roughly 2.8%. Specimen: blood, collected after dendritic cell vaccination. These receptors all stem from a human donor with glioblastoma.

The chain couples TRBV7-2 to TRBJ1-2; the match to TRBD1 covers 7 bases. Germline V gene data show CDR1 as SGHTA and CDR2 as FQGNSA. The junction had 11 bases not matched to a gene; V was cut back by 1 base and J by 3 bases. The CDR3 runs to 17 residues. The DNA of the CDR3 is TGTGCCAGCAGCTTAGAGAGTACAGGGGTCCTTTACTATGGCTACACCTTC. Amino acids: CASSLESTGVLYYGYTF.

The chain combines TRBV5-1 with TRBJ2-7, with TRBD1 as a possible D gene (6 bases). CDR1 is SGHRS, CDR2 YFSETQ, per germline. CDR3 length: 13 amino acids. The V and J ends lost 4 bases and 9 bases respectively, with 17 bases between them. The CDR3 loop is CASSPDSPVVQYF. The DNA for the CDR3 is TGCGCCAGCAGCCCGGACAGCCCAGTCGTGCAGTACTTC.

CDR3 sequence: CASSQDSASGDSYEQYF. The CDR3 bases are TGCGCCAGCAGCCAAGACTCGGCTAGCGGAGATTCCTACGAGCAGTACTTC. J is TRBJ2-7 and V is TRBV4-1; 7 positions match TRBD2. Germline trimming cut 0 bases from V and 1 base from J; bases unmatched to any gene: 9. The CDR3 contains 17 residues. Germline values: CDR1 MGHRA, CDR2 YSYEKL.

This clone came up once. The chain uses TRBV13 and TRBJ2-3; D is uncertain. This CDR3 comprises 12 residues. Looked up from germline, CDR1 is PRHDT and CDR2 is FYEKMQ (reference sequence). V lost 5 bases, J lost 4 bases, and 7 bases lay in between. The CDR3 nucleotides are TGTGCCAGCAGCCGCGAGGCAGATACGCAGTATTTT. Its translation: CASSREADTQYF.

The chain is built from TRBV6-1 and TRBJ1-1, with 9 bases lining up with TRBD1. This CDR3 region has 15 residues. V gave up 5 bases and J gave up 3 bases; unmatched junction bases: 7. CDR1 is MNHNS and CDR2 is SASEGT in the germline V gene. The CDR3 DNA follows: TGTGCCAGCAGTTTCCCGGGACAGGGTCACACTGAAGCTTTCTTT. Translated: CASSFPGQGHTEAFF.

J is TRBJ2-1 and V is TRBV21-1; the DNA was not compared with TRBD1, the D call given in the table. TRBV21-1 represents a pseudogene. The CDR3 length is 16 residues. CDR3 bases: TGTGCCAGCAGGAAACCGGGACAGGTAGGAAACAATGAGCAGTTCTTC. It translates to CASRKPGQVGNNEQFF.

The rearrangement joins TRBV5-4 to TRBJ1-6, with a possible D match to TRBD1 (5 bases). V was pared by 0 bases and J by 3 bases, with 13 bases between. Germline values: CDR1 SGHNT, CDR2 YYREEE (reference sequence). This CDR3 has 17 residues. DNA for the CDR3: TGTGCCAGCAGCTTGGCGGGGGGAGGGAACTATAATTCACCCCTCCACTTT. Protein sequence: CASSLAGGGNYNSPLHF.

The J gene is TRBJ1-4, the V gene TRBV7-2, with 10 positions matching TRBD1. The CDR3 loop spans 16 amino acids. Germline lookup yields CDR1 SGHTA and CDR2 FQGNSA. Trimming removed 4 bases from V and 8 bases from J; junction bases left unmatched: 10. The CDR3 here is CASSSLGQGIGEKLFF. The CDR3 bases are TGTGCCAGCAGCTCATTGGGACAGGGGATTGGAGAAAAACTGTTTTTT.

The chain has TRBV5-1 and TRBJ1-2; D might be TRBD1 (5 bases). The CDR3 is made up of 15 amino acids. Germline values: CDR1 SGHRS, CDR2 YFSETQ. The ends were cut back, 4 bases at V and 1 base at J, with 14 bases in the middle. CDR3 nucleotide sequence: TGCGCCAGCAGCCCTTTCACAGGAGTTAACTATGGCTACACCTTC. Its translation: CASSPFTGVNYGYTF.

The genes are TRBV7-3 and TRBJ2-2; D is perhaps TRBD1 (7 bases). Germline CDR1 is SGHTA and CDR2 is FQGTGA. The CDR3 is 15 amino acids. V was cut by 5 bases and J by 7 bases, with 17 bases left in between. CDR3 in amino acids: CASSPRDSLFGELFF. CDR3 nucleotide sequence: TGTGCCAGCAGCCCGCGGGACAGTTTATTCGGGGAGCTGTTTTTT.

The CDR3 sequence: CASSIGETFNEQFF. CDR3 nucleotides: TGTGCCAGTAGTATAGGTGAGACTTTCAATGAGCAGTTCTTC. The J gene is TRBJ2-1, the V gene TRBV19, with D unclear. V dropped 1 base and J dropped 6 bases, with 10 bases sitting between them. The CDR3 sequence is 14 residues long. Germline loops: CDR1 LNHDA, CDR2 SQIVND (reference sequence).

On this clone itself: Within the sample, other DNA sequences also encode this same CDR3. The rearrangement uses TRBV2 and TRBJ2-1; 10 bases map to TRBD2. The trim removed 7 bases at V and 0 bases at J, leaving 3 bases unmatched. Germline V lookup: CDR1 SNHLY, CDR2 FYNNEI. The CDR3 loop spans 15 amino acids. The DNA for the CDR3 is TGTGCCAGCACGCCTAGCGGGAGCTCCTACAATGAGCAGTTCTTC. Protein product: CASTPSGSSYNEQFF.

This sequence joins TRBV5-1 and TRBJ1-2, with no clear D. Germline V gene data show CDR1 as SGHRS and CDR2 as YFSETQ. V lost 0 bases to trimming and J lost 0 bases, with 6 bases between them. The CDR3 has 14 amino acids. In nucleotides, the CDR3 is TGCGCCAGCAGCTTGGACACCGCTAACTATGGCTACACCTTC. Translated, it gives CASSLDTANYGYTF.

This rearrangement joins TRBV18 to TRBJ2-3; D is ambiguous. Germline-derived CDR1 and CDR2 are KGHSH and LQKENI. This CDR3 region has 14 residues. The V gene lost 2 bases and the J gene lost 4 bases, with 10 bases spanning the gap. CDR3 residues: CASSPGVVADTQYF. In nucleotides, the CDR3 is TGTGCCAGCTCACCAGGAGTAGTCGCAGATACGCAGTATTTT.

V and J are TRBV5-1 and TRBJ2-5, with 9 bases fitting TRBD1. The trim removed 7 bases at V and 7 bases at J, leaving 11 bases unmatched. Germline CDR1 and CDR2: SGHRS and YFSETQ. The CDR3 covers 14 residues. This CDR3 reads CASSSGQGFVTQYF. The CDR3 nucleotides read TGCGCCAGCTCCTCGGGACAGGGTTTCGTGACCCAGTACTTC.